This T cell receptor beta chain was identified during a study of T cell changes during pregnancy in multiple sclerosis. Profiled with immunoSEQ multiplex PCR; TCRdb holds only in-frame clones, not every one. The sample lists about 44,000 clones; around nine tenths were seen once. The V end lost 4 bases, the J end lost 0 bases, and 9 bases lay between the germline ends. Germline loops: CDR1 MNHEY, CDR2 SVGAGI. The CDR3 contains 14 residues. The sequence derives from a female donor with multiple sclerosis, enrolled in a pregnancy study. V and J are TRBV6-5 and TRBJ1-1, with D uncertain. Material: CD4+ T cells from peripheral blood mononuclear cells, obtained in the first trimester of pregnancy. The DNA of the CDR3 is TGTGCCAGCAGTTCCCCCTTTATGAACACTGAAGCTTTCTTT. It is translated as CASSSPFMNTEAFF.